Given below is one TCR beta chain in context. Its antigen is undetermined. The PCR contained 60 Vbeta and 13 Jbeta primers. Profiling relied on immunoSEQ multiplex PCR, and the TCRdb table lists in-frame clones only, not all of them. The sample contains 90,000 to 100,000 clones, around 84% of which appear only once. The source of the sample is a study of cytomegalovirus exposure and HLA in healthy donors. General study results and limits: In a later analysis, an Asian-associated ancestry cluster reportedly showed fewer N-insertions than the roughly 730-donor mean. As immune exposure information, only CMV serostatus was available. Rare sequences made up most TCRs, while some public TCRs were found in many donors.

The receptor was derived from a woman aged 35 to 49 in good health and CMV-seronegative. Sequenced sample: PBMCs.

DNA for the CDR3: TGTGCCAGCAGCGCCCAACCGGGACAGTGGCAGTTCTTC. Amino acid sequence: CASSAQPGQWQFF. The genes are TRBV11-3 and TRBJ2-1; 7 bases map to TRBD1. CDR3 length: 13 amino acids. In germline, CDR1 is SGHNT, CDR2 YENEEA. The trim removed 5 bases at V and 12 bases at J, leaving 10 bases unmatched.